The 7 T cell receptor beta chains below all came from one sample that was sequenced in a study of T cell responses to AZD1222 COVID-19 vaccine. Assay used: immunoSEQ multiplex PCR; TCRdb lists only in-frame clones, some missing. The sample contains about 83,000 clones, around nine tenths of which appear only once. The sequencing used peripheral blood, collected on day 0 of MenACWY control vaccination. The source is an adult in good health.

V and J are TRBV6-5 and TRBJ2-1, with 13 nucleotides matching TRBD2. V trimming: 4 bases; J trimming: 5 bases; junction bases outside the gene matches: 5. Germline V gene data show CDR1 as MNHEY and CDR2 as SVGAGI. The CDR3 spans 16 residues. CDR3 nucleotide sequence: TGTGCCAGCAGTTCCCTCGGGACTAGCGGGAACAATGAGCAGTTCTTC. Translation: CASSSLGTSGNNEQFF.

The chain recombines TRBV2 with TRBJ2-3, with D maybe TRBD1 (6 bases). Deletions cut 9 bases from V and 0 bases from J, with 7 bases between. The CDR3 sequence is 12 residues long. CDR1 is SNHLY and CDR2 is FYNNEI in the germline V gene. The CDR3 nucleotides are TGTGCCAGACAGGGTAGCACAGATACGCAGTATTTT. Its translation is CARQGSTDTQYF.

V and J are TRBV19 and TRBJ1-2, with TRBD1 identical over 9 bases. CDR3 size: 14 residues. Per the germline V gene, CDR1 is LNHDA and CDR2 is SQIVND (reference sequence). V was clipped by 5 bases and J by 1 base; unmatched bases: 2. CDR3 coding DNA: TGTGCCAGTAGTGCGGACAGGGGTAACTATGGCTACACCTTC. Translated, it gives CASSADRGNYGYTF. Combining the CDR3 with reference TRBV19 and TRBJ1-2 gives the whole variable domain DGGITQSPKYLFRKEGQNVTLSCEQNLNHDAMYWYRQDPGQGLRLIYYSQIVNDFQKGDIAEGYSVSREKKESFPLTVTSAQKNPTAFYLCASSADRGNYGYTFGSGTRLTVV.

This chain links TRBV24-1 with TRBJ1-2, with D uncertain. V lost 4 bases and J 6 bases, leaving 11 bases between the germline ends. The CDR3 consists of 13 residues. Germline CDR1 and CDR2: KGHDR and SFDVKD. CDR3 sequence reads: CATSDRGIHGYTF. The CDR3 DNA follows: TGTGCCACCAGTGACCGCGGAATCCATGGCTACACCTTC.

Concerning this clone itself: One junction end does not reproduce the germline sequence, and a read error may be involved. The chain uses TRBV18 and TRBJ2-7; no definite D call. The germline V gene encodes CDR1 KGHSH and CDR2 LQKENI. This CDR3 has 16 amino acids. CDR3 region: CASSPVGRSGRYPPNF. The CDR3, as DNA: TGTGCCAGCTCACCAGTCGGCAGGTCGGGCCGCTACCCCCCAAACTTC.

V gene TRBV5-1 combines with J gene TRBJ2-7; the match to TRBD2 covers 12 bases. The length of the CDR3 is 15 residues. Trimming took 5 bases from V and 4 from J; bases not matched to a gene: 7. From germline, CDR1 is SGHRS and CDR2 YFSETQ. For the CDR3, the DNA is TGCGCCAGCAGACCCGGAACTAGCGGGAGGTACGAGCAGTACTTC. Translating it yields CASRPGTSGRYEQYF.

This chain links TRBV7-9 with TRBJ2-3, with unresolved D. This CDR3 comprises 14 residues. Germline V gene data show CDR1 as SEHNR and CDR2 as FQNEAQ (reference sequence). V lost 5 bases, J lost 3 bases, and 12 bases lay in between. Here the CDR3 DNA reads TGTGCCAGCAGCAATAGCCAACAGACAGATACGCAGTATTTT. It translates to CASSNSQQTDTQYF.